This record concerns one TCR beta chain sequence. These data belong to a study of control samples from healthy donors and cancer patients. Per germline, CDR1 SGHAT and CDR2 FQNNGV. Trimming removed 0 bases at V and 4 bases at J, with 16 bases between. The CDR3 length is 17 residues. Method: immunoSEQ multiplex PCR; TCRdb's copy keeps in-frame clones and lacks some. The table lists about 140,000 clones, approximately 90% of them singletons. The sequencing input was blood. The receptor comes from a woman under 40 in good health. V usage is TRBV11-2 and J usage is TRBJ2-1; TRBD2 is a possible D gene (6 bases). The CDR3 DNA reads TGTGCCAGCAGCTTAGAGGGCGGGGCCCGACCTTACAATGAGCAGTTCTTC. It specifies CASSLEGGARPYNEQFF. Variable domain in full (rest from reference TRBV11-2 and TRBJ2-1): EAGVAQSPRYKIIEKRQSVAFWCNPISGHATLYWYQQILGQGPKLLIQFQNNGVVDDSQLPKDRFSAERLKGVDSTLKIQPAKLEDSAVYLCASSLEGGARPYNEQFFGPGTRLTVL.